This section outlines one TCR beta chain sequence together with its context. Its cognate antigen has yet to be identified. No per-base quality is available; no much larger clone lies one base away. This entry is derived from a study of blood T cell repertoires in COVID-19 (dated by TCRdb to 2020 to 2021). A note on the overall study: Samples covering the acute and convalescent phases of COVID-19 were provided by collaborators in the United States, Italy and Spain. The samples were drawn from two sources: the first 160 participants of the ongoing ImmuneRACE study, and some 1,300 subjects contributed by 6 global collaborators. The prospective study material was composed of cDNA or gDNA derived from T cells, B-cell-depleted T cells, or PBMCs. A freely available public database, intended as a resource for researchers studying the immune response to SARS-CoV-2, is where the repertoires were released. Nearly every sample came with metadata listing a de-identified subject ID, COVID-19 status, age in years and sex. Where available, HLA class I and class II types were obtained from metadata supplied by the sample provider rather than from assay-based typing. The dataset comprised deeply sampled blood TCRbeta repertoires from subjects exposed to, actively infected with, or recovered from COVID-19.

TCRbeta CDR3 regions were amplified from genomic DNA using the immunoSEQ Assay, a bias-controlled multiplex PCR. The study's own analysis went as follows. Within the assay, amplification of reference gene primers was used to estimate how many nucleated cells each sample contained. Sequence reads were collapsed and filtered to measure the absolute abundance of every unique TCRbeta CDR3 rearrangement. For each sample, productive Simpson clonality was calculated as the square root of Simpson's diversity index across productive rearrangements. In its TCRdb copy, this immuneACCESS table keeps in-frame sequences only and misses some clones. Where compared with another copy, unresolved V genes explain less than half of these, and the others have no known cause. V and J calls and clone size are given by that table; D and trimming were obtained from the DNA. For this sample there are 95,000 to 150,000 clones; 85% appear just once. The ten largest clones capture 3.9% of the sample.

Counted from cysteine to phenylalanine, this CDR3 has 12 amino acids. Only CDR3 DNA remains: 36 bases, in frame from the first base. Relative to germline, V is 3 bases shorter and J is 5 bases shorter, with 5 bases between their ends. CDR1 and CDR2 (LNHDA, SQIVND) derive from the germline V gene (reference sequence). Whole blood was collected in K2EDTA tubes by collaborating institutions according to the institutions' own protocols. For TCRbeta analysis, collaborators shipped samples in one of three forms: frozen whole blood, isolated PBMCs, or DNA extracted from either of those sample types. What the work shows at the level of the full study, not this receptor alone: The quantity of clinical and demographic metadata differed by source and by participant and was supplied without curation.

This sequence uses TRBV19 and TRBJ1-5; a confident D gene designation cannot be given. The sequenced sample was peripheral blood. This TCR came from a man in his 60s with acute or convalescent COVID-19. The nucleotide sequence reads TGTGCCAGTAGTATGGCCCATCAGCCCCAGCATTTT. Translation gives CASSMAHQPQHF.